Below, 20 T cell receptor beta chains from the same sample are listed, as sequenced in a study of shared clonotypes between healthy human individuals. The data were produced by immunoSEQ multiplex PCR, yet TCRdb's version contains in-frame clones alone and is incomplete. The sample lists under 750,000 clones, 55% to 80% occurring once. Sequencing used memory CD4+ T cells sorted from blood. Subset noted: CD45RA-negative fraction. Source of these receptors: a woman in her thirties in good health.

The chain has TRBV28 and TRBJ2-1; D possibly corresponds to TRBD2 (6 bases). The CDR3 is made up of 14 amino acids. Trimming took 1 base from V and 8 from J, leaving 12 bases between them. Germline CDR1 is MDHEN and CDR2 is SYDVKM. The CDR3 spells CASSLSSVSDEQFF. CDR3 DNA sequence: TGTGCCAGCAGTTTATCTAGCGTAAGCGATGAGCAGTTCTTC. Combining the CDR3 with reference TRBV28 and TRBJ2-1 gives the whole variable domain DVKVTQSSRYLVKRTGEKVFLECVQDMDHENMFWYRQDPGLGLRLIYFSYDVKMKEKGDIPEGYSVSREKKERFSLILESASTNQTSMYLCASSLSSVSDEQFFGPGTRLTVL.

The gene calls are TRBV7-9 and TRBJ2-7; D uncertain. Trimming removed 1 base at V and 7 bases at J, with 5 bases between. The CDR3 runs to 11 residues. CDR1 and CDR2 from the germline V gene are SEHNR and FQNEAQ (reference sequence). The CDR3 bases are TGTGCCAGCAGCTTAGAAAGAGAGCAGTACTTC. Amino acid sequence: CASSLEREQYF.

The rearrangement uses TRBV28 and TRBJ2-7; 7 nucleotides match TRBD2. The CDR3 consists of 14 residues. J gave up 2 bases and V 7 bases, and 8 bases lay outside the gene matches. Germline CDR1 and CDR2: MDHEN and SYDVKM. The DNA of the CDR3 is TGTGCCAGCAAGGAGCGGCTAGCGGCCTACGAGCAGTACTTC. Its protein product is CASKERLAAYEQYF.

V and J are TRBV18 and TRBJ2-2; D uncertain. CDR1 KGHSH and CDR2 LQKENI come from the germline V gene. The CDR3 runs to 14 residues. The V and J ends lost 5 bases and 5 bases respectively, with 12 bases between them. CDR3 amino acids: CASSYRTETGELFF. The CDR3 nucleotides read TGTGCCAGCTCATATCGGACGGAAACCGGGGAGCTGTTTTTT. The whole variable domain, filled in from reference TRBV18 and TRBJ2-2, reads NAGVMQNPRHLVRRRGQEARLRCSPMKGHSHVYWYRQLPEEGLKFMVYLQKENIIDESGMPKERFSAEFPKEGPSILRIQQVVRGDSAAYFCASSYRTETGELFFGEGSRLTVL.

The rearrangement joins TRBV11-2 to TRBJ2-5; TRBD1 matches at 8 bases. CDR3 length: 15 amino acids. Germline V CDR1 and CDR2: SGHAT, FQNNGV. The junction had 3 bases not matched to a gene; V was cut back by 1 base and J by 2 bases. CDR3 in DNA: TGTGCCAGCAGCTTAGTCGACAGGGGTCAAGAGACCCAGTACTTC. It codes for CASSLVDRGQETQYF.

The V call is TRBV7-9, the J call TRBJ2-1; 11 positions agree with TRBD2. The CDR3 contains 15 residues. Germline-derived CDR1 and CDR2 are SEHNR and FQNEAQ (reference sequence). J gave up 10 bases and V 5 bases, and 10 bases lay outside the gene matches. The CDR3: CASSGGTSGAWEQFF. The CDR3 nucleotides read TGTGCCAGCAGCGGCGGGACTAGCGGAGCTTGGGAGCAGTTCTTC.

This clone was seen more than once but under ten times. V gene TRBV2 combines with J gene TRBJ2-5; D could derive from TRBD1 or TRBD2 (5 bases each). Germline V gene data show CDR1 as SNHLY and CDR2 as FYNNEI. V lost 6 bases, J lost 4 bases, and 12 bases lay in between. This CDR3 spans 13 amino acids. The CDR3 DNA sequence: TGTGCCAGCAGAGACTCAGGGACAGAGACCCAGTACTTC. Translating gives CASRDSGTETQYF. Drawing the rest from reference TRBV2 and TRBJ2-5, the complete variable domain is EPEVTQTPSHQVTQMGQEVILRCVPISNHLYFYWYRQILGQKVEFLVSFYNNEISEKSEIFDDQFSVERPDGSNFTLKIRSTKLEDSAMYFCASRDSGTETQYFGPGTRLLVL.

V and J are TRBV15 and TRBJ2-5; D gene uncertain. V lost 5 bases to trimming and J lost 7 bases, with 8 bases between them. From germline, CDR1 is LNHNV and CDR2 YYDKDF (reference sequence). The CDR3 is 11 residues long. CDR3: CATSGYLTQYF. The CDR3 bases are TGTGCCACCAGCGGCTATTTGACCCAGTACTTC.

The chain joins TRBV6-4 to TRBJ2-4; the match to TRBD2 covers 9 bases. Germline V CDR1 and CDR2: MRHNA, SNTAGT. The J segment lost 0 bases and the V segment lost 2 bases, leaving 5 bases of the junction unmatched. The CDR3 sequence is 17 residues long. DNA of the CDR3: TGTGCCAGCAGTGACGGGGTAGCGGGGGAAGCCAAAAACATTCAGTACTTC. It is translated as CASSDGVAGEAKNIQYF.

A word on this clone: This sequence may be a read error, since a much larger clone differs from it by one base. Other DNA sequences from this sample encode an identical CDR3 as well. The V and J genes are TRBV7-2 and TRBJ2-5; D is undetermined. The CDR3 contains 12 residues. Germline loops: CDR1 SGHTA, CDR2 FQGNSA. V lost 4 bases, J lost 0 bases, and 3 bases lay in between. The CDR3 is CASSSYQETQYF. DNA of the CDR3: TGTGCCAGCAGCTCGTACCAAGAGACCCAGTACTTC. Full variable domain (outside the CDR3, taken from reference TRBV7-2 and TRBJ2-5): GAGVSQSPSNKVTEKGKDVELRCDPISGHTALYWYRQSLGQGLEFLIYFQGNSAPDKSGLPSDRFSAERTGGSVSTLTIQRTQQEDSAVYLCASSSYQETQYFGPGTRLLVL.

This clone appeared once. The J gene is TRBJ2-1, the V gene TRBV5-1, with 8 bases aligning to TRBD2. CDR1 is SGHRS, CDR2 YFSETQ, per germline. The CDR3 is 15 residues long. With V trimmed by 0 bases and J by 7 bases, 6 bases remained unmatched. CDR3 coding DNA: TGCGCCAGCAGCTTGGCGGCTAGCGGGCTAAATGAGCAGTTCTTC. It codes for CASSLAASGLNEQFF. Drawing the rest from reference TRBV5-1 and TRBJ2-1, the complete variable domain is KAGVTQTPRYLIKTRGQQVTLSCSPISGHRSVSWYQQTPGQGLQFLFEYFSETQRNKGNFPGRFSGRQFSNSRSEMNVSTLELGDSALYLCASSLAASGLNEQFFGPGTRLTVL.

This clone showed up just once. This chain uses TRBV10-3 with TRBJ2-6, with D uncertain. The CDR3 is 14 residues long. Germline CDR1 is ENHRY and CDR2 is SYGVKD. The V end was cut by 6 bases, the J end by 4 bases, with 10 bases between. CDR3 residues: CAISGSSGANVLTF. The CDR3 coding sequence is TGTGCCATCAGCGGTTCCTCAGGGGCCAACGTCCTGACTTTC.

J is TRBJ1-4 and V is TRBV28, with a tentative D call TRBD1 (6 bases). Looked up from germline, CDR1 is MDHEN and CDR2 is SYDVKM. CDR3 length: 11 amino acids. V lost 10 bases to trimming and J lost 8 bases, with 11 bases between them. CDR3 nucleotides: TGTGCCACCTGGACAGCCGAAAAACTGTTTTTT. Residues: CATWTAEKLFF.

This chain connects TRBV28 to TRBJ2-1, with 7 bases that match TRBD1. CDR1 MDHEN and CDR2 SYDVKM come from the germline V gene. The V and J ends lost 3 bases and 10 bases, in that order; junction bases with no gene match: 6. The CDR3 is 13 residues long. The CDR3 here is CASSLGQMVEQFF. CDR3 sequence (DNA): TGTGCCAGCAGTTTGGGACAGATGGTCGAGCAGTTCTTC.

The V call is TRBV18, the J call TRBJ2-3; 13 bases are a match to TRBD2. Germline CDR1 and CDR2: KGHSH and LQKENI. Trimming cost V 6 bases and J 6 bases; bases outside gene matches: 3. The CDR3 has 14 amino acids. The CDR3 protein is CASSKGLAGDTQYF. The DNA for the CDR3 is TGTGCCAGCTCCAAGGGACTAGCGGGGGATACGCAGTATTTT.

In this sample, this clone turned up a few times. The CDR3 DNA reads TGTGCCAGCATTGGGACGGCAAGGGTAAACTACGAGCAGTACTTC. Translating gives CASIGTARVNYEQYF. The rearrangement uses TRBV6-5 and TRBJ2-7, with D tentatively TRBD1 or TRBD2 (5 bases each). This CDR3 has 15 amino acids. Trimming took off 7 bases at V and 3 bases at J, with 19 bases between the two ends. The germline V gene has CDR1 MNHEY and CDR2 SVGAGI.

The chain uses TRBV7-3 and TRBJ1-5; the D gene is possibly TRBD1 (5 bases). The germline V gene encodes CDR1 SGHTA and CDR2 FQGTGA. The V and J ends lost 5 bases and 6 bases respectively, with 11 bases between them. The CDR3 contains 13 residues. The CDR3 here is CASSEQGGQPQHF. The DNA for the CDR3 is TGTGCCAGCAGCGAGCAGGGAGGTCAGCCCCAGCATTTT.

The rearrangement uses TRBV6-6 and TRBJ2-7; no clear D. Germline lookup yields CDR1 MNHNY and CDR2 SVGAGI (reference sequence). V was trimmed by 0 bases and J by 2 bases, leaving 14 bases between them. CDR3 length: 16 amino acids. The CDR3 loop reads CASSYSSRVDPYEQYF. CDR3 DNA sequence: TGTGCCAGCAGTTACTCGTCTAGGGTTGACCCCTACGAGCAGTACTTC.

The CDR3 here is CASSLGFQGRQTYNEQFF. In nucleotides, the CDR3 is TGCGCCAGCAGCTTGGGTTTCCAGGGGCGCCAGACCTACAATGAGCAGTTCTTC. This chain uses TRBV5-1 with TRBJ2-1, with TRBD1 as a possible D gene (6 bases). This CDR3 region has 18 residues. In germline, CDR1 is SGHRS, CDR2 YFSETQ. Trimming stripped 0 bases from V and 2 bases from J, with 18 bases between.

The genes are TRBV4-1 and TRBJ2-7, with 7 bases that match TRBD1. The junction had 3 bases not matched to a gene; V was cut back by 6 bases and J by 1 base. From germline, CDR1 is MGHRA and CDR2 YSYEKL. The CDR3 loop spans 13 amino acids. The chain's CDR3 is CASRQTGSYEQYF. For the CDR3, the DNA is TGCGCCAGCAGACAGACAGGGTCCTACGAGCAGTACTTC.